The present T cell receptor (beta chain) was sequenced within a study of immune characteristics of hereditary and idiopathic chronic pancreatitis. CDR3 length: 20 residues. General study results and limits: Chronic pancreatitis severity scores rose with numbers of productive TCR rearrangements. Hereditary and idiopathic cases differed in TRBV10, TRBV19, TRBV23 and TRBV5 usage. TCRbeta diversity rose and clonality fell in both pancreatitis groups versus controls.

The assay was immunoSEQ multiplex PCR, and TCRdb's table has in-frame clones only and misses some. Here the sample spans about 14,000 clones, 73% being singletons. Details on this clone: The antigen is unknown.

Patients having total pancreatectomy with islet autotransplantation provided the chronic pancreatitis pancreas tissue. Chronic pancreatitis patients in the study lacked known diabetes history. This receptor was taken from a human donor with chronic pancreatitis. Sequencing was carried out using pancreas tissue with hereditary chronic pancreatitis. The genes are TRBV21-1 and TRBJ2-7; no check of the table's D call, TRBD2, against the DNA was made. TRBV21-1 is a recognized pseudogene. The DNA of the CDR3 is TGTGCCAGCAGCACTACTCGGAGCGGAGAGAGGGACTTGGGGTCCTACGAGCAGTACTTC. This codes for CASSTTRSGERDLGSYEQYF.